This T cell receptor (beta chain) is from a study of cytomegalovirus exposure and HLA in healthy donors. At the level of the study: Caucasian-associated ancestry cluster membership applied to under 85% of several hundred genotyped donors. Study-level results: In a later analysis, at a false discovery rate of 0.05, some 17,000 TCR beta sequences were associated with HLA alleles. Among CMV-associated TCR beta chains, most appeared HLA-restricted in a later analysis. In a later analysis, a missense DCLRE1C variant was linked to TCR beta V- and J-gene trimming.

The PCR contained 60 Vbeta and 13 Jbeta primers. Using immunoSEQ multiplex PCR, the repertoire was profiled, and TCRdb retains in-frame clones only, with some absent. The sample yields 200,000 or so clones, around 80% seen once. The trim removed 1 base at V and 9 bases at J, leaving 13 bases unmatched. Germline V gene sequence: CDR1 LGHNA, CDR2 YNFKEQ. This CDR3 comprises 18 residues. Comments on this clone: The antigen is unknown.

The specimen was PBMCs. This chain uses TRBV4-2 with TRBJ2-1; 12 bases are shared with TRBD2. The receptor comes from a male donor in good health and CMV-seronegative. The DNA for the CDR3 is TGTGCCAGCAGCCAAGGTCTAGCGGGAGGGCCGCTGTTGGGTGAGCAGTTCTTC. It translates to CASSQGLAGGPLLGEQFF.